This entry lists 21 T cell receptor beta chains sequenced from one sample in a study of T cell changes during pregnancy in multiple sclerosis. TCRdb's table, derived via immunoSEQ multiplex PCR, lists solely in-frame clones and lacks some. Of 70,000 to 100,000 clones listed, roughly 93% are singletons. Sequencing was performed on peripheral blood, taken in the third trimester of pregnancy. Source of these receptors: a female donor with multiple sclerosis, enrolled in a pregnancy study.

This chain joins TRBV19 and TRBJ2-7, with TRBD1 identical over 11 bases. V gave up 4 bases and J gave up 7 bases; unmatched junction bases: 9. Germline assignment: CDR1 LNHDA and CDR2 SQIVND (reference sequence). CDR3 size: 15 residues. CDR3 sequence: CASSTPGQGAGEQYF. In DNA, the CDR3 is TGTGCCAGTAGTACCCCTGGACAGGGGGCGGGTGAGCAGTACTTC.

This rearrangement joins TRBV7-6 to TRBJ2-1; 9 positions match TRBD1. With V trimmed by 6 bases and J by 8 bases, 2 bases remained unmatched. The CDR3 length is 12 residues. CDR1 SGHVS and CDR2 FNYEAQ come from the germline V gene. This chain's CDR3 is CASSNRGHEQFF. The CDR3 region has the DNA TGTGCCAGCAGTAACAGGGGGCATGAGCAGTTCTTC.

The chain links TRBV11-3 to TRBJ2-1; 7 bases match TRBD2. CDR3 length: 15 amino acids. The trim removed 5 bases at V and 5 bases at J, leaving 9 bases unmatched. Germline V gives CDR1 SGHNT, CDR2 YENEEA. CDR3: CASSPRASGHNEQFF. The DNA of the CDR3 is TGTGCCAGCAGCCCTCGTGCTAGCGGTCACAATGAGCAGTTCTTC.

In DNA form, the CDR3 reads TGTGCCAGCAGCCCGGGACTTATTAATGAGCAGTTCTTC. This encodes CASSPGLINEQFF. V and J are TRBV5-6 and TRBJ2-1; TRBD2 might be the D (6 bases). V lost 4 bases, J lost 7 bases, and 12 bases lay in between. CDR3 length equals 13 residues. Germline CDR1 is SGHDT and CDR2 is YYEEEE.

This clone was observed a single time. The rearrangement uses TRBV9 and TRBJ1-1; no firm D call. The CDR3 contains 14 residues. With 4 bases removed from V and 4 bases from J, the gap between germline ends came to 14 bases. Germline lookup yields CDR1 SGDLS and CDR2 YYNGEE. The CDR3 spells CASSPQAGGTEAFF. The CDR3 DNA is TGTGCCAGCAGCCCCCAAGCGGGTGGCACTGAAGCTTTCTTT.

The chain combines TRBV4-3 with TRBJ2-7; TRBD2 agrees at 8 bases. V gave up 4 bases and J gave up 6 bases; unmatched junction bases: 5. There are 13 residues in the CDR3. CDR1 and CDR2 from the germline V gene are LGHNA and YSLEER. The DNA of the CDR3 is TGCGCCAGCAGCCCCAGCGGGAGACGCGAGCAGTACTTC. Its protein is CASSPSGRREQYF.

This clone came up once. V and J are TRBV7-8 and TRBJ2-3; D perhaps matches TRBD2 (5 bases). The germline V gene has CDR1 SGHVS and CDR2 FQNEAQ. With 0 bases removed from V and 2 bases from J, the gap between germline ends came to 18 bases. This CDR3 has 18 amino acids. CDR3 sequence reads: CASSLAPGSASHTDTQYF. The CDR3 DNA sequence: TGTGCCAGCAGCTTAGCTCCGGGGAGCGCATCTCACACAGATACGCAGTATTTT.

V gene TRBV10-1 combines with J gene TRBJ2-1; 8 bases are a match to TRBD2. CDR1 and CDR2 (germline): WNHNN, SYGVQD (reference sequence). With 5 bases clipped from V and 0 bases from J, the junction kept 12 bases outside the gene matches. The CDR3 totals 18 residues. CDR3 coding DNA: TGCGCCAGCAGTACCGTTGGGCAAGCGGGAGTCTCCTACAATGAGCAGTTCTTC. Residues: CASSTVGQAGVSYNEQFF.

This clone was counted only a few times. The chain has TRBV19 and TRBJ2-5; a weak D match, TRBD2 (5 bases). Per the germline V gene, CDR1 is LNHDA and CDR2 is SQIVND (reference sequence). V was trimmed by 3 bases and J by 4 bases, leaving 9 bases between them. This CDR3 is 13 amino acids long. The CDR3 DNA is TGTGCCAGTAGTATGAGGGCGTCAGAGACCCAGTACTTC. Encoded protein: CASSMRASETQYF.

Details on this clone: A junction end diverges from the germline sequence, so it may reflect a read error. The rearrangement joins TRBV6-6 to TRBJ2-1; 7 bases are shared with TRBD1. Per germline, CDR1 MNHNY and CDR2 SVGAGI (reference sequence). There are 14 residues in the CDR3. The CDR3 region has the DNA TGTGCCAGCAGATCCGGGACAGTCGACAACGAGCAGTTCTTC. Amino acid sequence: CASRSGTVDNEQFF.

Remarks on this clone: This sample also contains other DNA sequences that code for the same CDR3. This rearrangement joins TRBV28 to TRBJ1-5; a weak D match, TRBD1 (6 bases). CDR3 length: 14 residues. V was trimmed by 5 bases and J by 2 bases, leaving 10 bases between them. The germline gives CDR1 MDHEN, CDR2 SYDVKM. The chain's CDR3 is CASSLRGGNQPQHF. In DNA form, the CDR3 reads TGTGCCAGCAGTCTCAGGGGTGGCAATCAGCCCCAGCATTTT.

This chain links TRBV28 with TRBJ1-2; the match to TRBD1 covers 9 bases. Germline V gene data show CDR1 as MDHEN and CDR2 as SYDVKM. Unmatched junction bases numbered 3, after V lost 3 bases and J lost 4 bases. This CDR3 has 14 amino acids. The DNA for the CDR3 is TGTGCCAGCAGTTTCACAGGGGGCATCTATGGCTACACCTTC. It is translated as CASSFTGGIYGYTF.

J is TRBJ2-7 and V is TRBV9, with 11 bases fitting TRBD2. V shed 0 bases and J 7 bases; nucleotides not matched to a gene: 9. Germline V lookup: CDR1 SGDLS, CDR2 YYNGEE. This CDR3 is 16 amino acids long. CDR3 loop: CASSVVALAGVGEQYF. The CDR3 bases are TGTGCCAGCAGCGTAGTGGCACTAGCGGGAGTGGGGGAGCAGTACTTC.

The CDR3 sequence: CASSSDREGTQYF. CDR3 in DNA: TGTGCCAGCAGCTCTGACAGGGAAGGGACCCAGTACTTC. The chain is built from TRBV7-6 and TRBJ2-5; 7 nucleotides line up with TRBD1. The CDR3 contains 13 residues. The junction had 6 bases not matched to a gene; V was cut back by 4 bases and J by 7 bases. Per germline, CDR1 SGHVS and CDR2 FNYEAQ. The full variable domain, completed using reference TRBV7-6 and TRBJ2-5, is GAGVSQSPRYKVTKRGQDVALRCDPISGHVSLYWYRQALGQGPEFLTYFNYEAQQDKSGLPNDRFSAERPEGSISTLTIQRTEQRDSAMYRCASSSDREGTQYFGPGTRLLVL.

The J gene is TRBJ2-1, the V gene TRBV29-1, with D possibly matching TRBD2 (6 bases). CDR3 length: 11 residues. Trimming took off 7 bases at V and 6 bases at J, with 10 bases between the two ends. Germline CDR1 SQVTM, CDR2 ANQGSEA. The CDR3 sequence is CSGRGLNEQFF. The CDR3 DNA reads TGCAGCGGGAGGGGTCTCAATGAGCAGTTCTTC.

CDR3 nucleotides: TGTGCCAGCAGTCCCCTGGTTGGACTAGCTTCCAATGAGCAGTTCTTC. Residues: CASSPLVGLASNEQFF. The rearrangement uses TRBV28 and TRBJ2-1, with 8 bases fitting TRBD2. CDR1 and CDR2 (germline): MDHEN, SYDVKM. Unmatched junction bases numbered 12, after V lost 5 bases and J lost 6 bases. The CDR3 extends over 16 amino acids.

The chain uses TRBV19 and TRBJ2-1, with a possible D match to TRBD2 (5 bases). The CDR3 length is 13 residues. Trimming pared 6 bases from V and 5 bases from J, leaving 11 bases between. Per the germline V gene, CDR1 is LNHDA and CDR2 is SQIVND (reference sequence). CDR3 DNA sequence: TGTGCCAGTAGCCGCGGGCTGCACAATGAGCAGTTCTTC. Translation: CASSRGLHNEQFF.

The rearrangement uses TRBV30 and TRBJ1-5; weak D call: TRBD1 (6 bases). V lost 0 bases and J 4 bases, leaving 10 bases between the germline ends. The germline CDR1 and CDR2 sequences are GTSNPN and SVGIG (reference sequence). This CDR3 is 14 amino acids long. CDR3 coding DNA: TGTGCCTGGAGTGTGACCAGGGGAAATCAGCCCCAGCATTTT. This sequence encodes CAWSVTRGNQPQHF.

This clone has more than one count but fewer than ten. V gene TRBV12-5 combines with J gene TRBJ1-2, with 8 bases that match TRBD1. The CDR3 contains 14 residues. V was pared by 6 bases and J by 4 bases, with 7 bases of the junction left unmatched. The V gene's germline CDR1 is LGHNT and CDR2 FRNRAP. The CDR3 DNA is TGTGCTAGTGGCCCGGGACAGGTGGGCTATGGCTACACCTTC. Protein product: CASGPGQVGYGYTF.

The rearrangement links TRBV19 to TRBJ1-1, with 10 positions matching TRBD1. Looked up from germline, CDR1 is LNHDA and CDR2 is SQIVND (reference sequence). Unmatched junction bases numbered 7, after V lost 11 bases and J lost 4 bases. CDR3 length equals 13 residues. In DNA, the CDR3 is TGTGCCTCAAGGACAGGGGGGCCCACTGAAGCTTTCTTT. Translated, it gives CASRTGGPTEAFF. The whole variable domain, remainder taken from reference TRBV19 and TRBJ1-1, is DGGITQSPKYLFRKEGQNVTLSCEQNLNHDAMYWYRQDPGQGLRLIYYSQIVNDFQKGDIAEGYSVSREKKESFPLTVTSAQKNPTAFYLCASRTGGPTEAFFGQGTRLTVV.

The rearrangement links TRBV6-5 to TRBJ2-5, with 7 bases matching TRBD2. CDR1 and CDR2 (germline): MNHEY, SVGAGI. The junction had 8 bases not matched to a gene; V was cut back by 5 bases and J by 5 bases. This CDR3 comprises 14 residues. The CDR3 nucleotides read TGTGCCAGCAGTCCCCGGGGTAGCGGGGAGACCCAGTACTTC. It specifies CASSPRGSGETQYF.